These 18 T cell receptor beta chains came from one sample sequenced in a study of CD8+ T cells in alopecia areata. Sorting relied on CD4, CD8alpha, NKG2D, NKG2ACE and other markers applied to pooled cutaneous lymph node cells. Sequencing relied on a cDNA template that was reverse transcribed from extracted RNA. Profiling relied on immunoSEQ multiplex PCR, and the TCRdb table lists in-frame clones only, not all of them. This sample carries 15,000 to 20,000 clones and no singletons, and around 33% goes to the top ten. Sequenced: CD8+ T cells sorted from a lymph node. These receptors were obtained from a C3H/HeJ mouse with alopecia areata. MHC haplotype of the mouse line: H2-k.

In this sample, this clone turned up many times. Gene names denote mouse genes. The read gets to within 4 residues of the CDR3 end, and the germline J gene fills in the rest. The rearrangement uses TRBV19 and TRBJ2-1; 8 nucleotides align to TRBD1. The CDR3 sequence is 14 residues long. V trimming: 5 bases; J trimming: 3 bases; junction bases outside the gene matches: 4. Germline V gene sequence: CDR1 FNHDT, CDR2 SITEND (reference sequence). CDR3 DNA (partial): TGTGCCAGCAGCACTACAGGGGGCTATGCT. Translating gives CASSTTGGYA. The complete CDR3 sequence is CASSTTGGYAEQFF. The variable domain in full, completed from reference TRBV19 and TRBJ2-1, reads GGIITQTPKFLIGQEGQKLTLKCQQNFNHDTMYWYRQDSGKGLRLIYYSITENDLQKGDLSEGYDASREKKSSFSLTVTSAQKNEMAVFLCASSTTGGYAEQFFGPGTRLTVL.

Concerning this clone itself: Gene names follow the mouse nomenclature. The read ends 4 residues early relative to the CDR3; the germline J gene fills the gap. The genes are TRBV31 and TRBJ2-1; 11 positions match TRBD2. The CDR3 totals 15 residues. The germline CDR1 and CDR2 sequences are GKSSPN and SITVG. Trimming took 4 bases from V and 1 from J; bases not matched to a gene: 3. CDR3 DNA (partial): TGTGCCTGGAAACGGGACTGGGGGAACTATGCT. Its translation: CAWKRDWGNYA. Given in full, the CDR3 is CAWKRDWGNYAEQFF.

At least ten counts were recorded for this clone. Germline and genes here are mouse. The read ends 4 residues early relative to the CDR3; the germline J gene fills the gap. The V and J genes are TRBV1 and TRBJ1-4, with D tentatively TRBD1 (6 bases). Germline V gene lookup returns CDR1 NSQYPW and CDR2 LRSPGD (reference sequence). V lost 1 base, J lost 3 bases, and 12 bases lay in between. This CDR3 has 16 residues. The sequenced part of the CDR3 DNA is TGCACCTGCAGTGCAGGAAGGTCAGGGGCCAACGAA. Encoded protein: CTCSAGRSGANE. The entire CDR3 protein is CTCSAGRSGANERLFF.

The sample holds many counts of this clone. Gene names denote mouse genes. The read ends 4 residues before the CDR3 terminus; that terminus is restored from the germline J gene. V and J are TRBV13-3 and TRBJ2-7; 10 positions match TRBD2. This CDR3 comprises 14 residues. Trimming removed 5 bases from V and 2 bases from J; junction bases left unmatched: 4. The germline CDR1 and CDR2 sequences are NNHDY and SYVADS. The CDR3 sequence: CASRPGTGAYEQYF. The sequenced part of the CDR3 DNA is TGTGCCAGCAGACCCGGGACTGGGGCCTAT.

With regard to this clone: Mouse gene names apply. Read sequence stops 4 residues before the CDR3 end, and the germline J gene provides the missing end. The chain couples TRBV19 to TRBJ2-1; 7 bases align to TRBD1. The CDR3 extends over 14 amino acids. Germline V CDR1 and CDR2: FNHDT, SITEND (reference sequence). With 4 bases clipped from V and 3 bases from J, the junction kept 4 bases outside the gene matches. This CDR3 is CASSQTGFYAEQFF. The sequenced part of the CDR3 DNA is TGTGCCAGCAGTCAGACAGGGTTCTATGCT.

This clone is large. Gene names refer to mouse genes. The read terminates 4 residues before the CDR3 end, so the remaining end is supplied by the germline J gene. The J gene is TRBJ1-2, the V gene TRBV16; D may be TRBD1 (6 bases). The CDR3 is made up of 15 amino acids. Germline loops: CDR1 SGHSA, CDR2 FRNQAP. Trimming took 1 base from V and 0 from J, leaving 9 bases between them. The CDR3 loop is CASSLVGTTNSDYTF. The sequenced CDR3 bases are TGTGCAAGCAGCTTAGTAGGGACAACAAACTCC.

This clone occurred many times. Here the gene names and germline are mouse. The read falls 4 residues short of the CDR3 end, and the missing part is taken from the germline J gene. The gene calls are TRBV31 and TRBJ2-1; 8 bases line up with TRBD2. CDR1 is GKSSPN and CDR2 is SITVG in the germline V gene. V dropped 4 bases and J dropped 3; count of bases not matched to a gene: 2. This CDR3 is 13 amino acids long. CDR3 residues: CAWNWGSYAEQFF. CDR3 DNA (partial): TGTGCCTGGAACTGGGGGTCCTATGCT.

As concerns this clone: Genes and germline are mouse. The CDR3 end is not reached by the read, which stops 4 residues before it; the germline J gene fills it in. This chain connects TRBV19 to TRBJ1-4, with 9 bases matching TRBD1. In germline, CDR1 is FNHDT, CDR2 SITEND (reference sequence). V was pared by 3 bases and J by 5 bases, with 5 bases of the junction left unmatched. The CDR3 has 15 residues. The CDR3 here is CASSRGTGRNERLFF. The CDR3 DNA, read in part, is TGTGCCAGCAGTAGAGGGACAGGGAGGAACGAA.

This clone appeared many times. Gene names and germline refer to mouse. Coverage ceases 4 residues before the CDR3 finishes, and the germline J gene fills in the end. The chain joins TRBV19 to TRBJ2-3; D possibly corresponds to TRBD1 (5 bases). Germline assignment: CDR1 FNHDT and CDR2 SITEND (reference sequence). The CDR3 covers 14 residues. The V end was cut by 0 bases, the J end by 0 bases, with 5 bases between. CDR3 region: CASSIDRSAETLYF. Incomplete CDR3 DNA: TGTGCCAGCAGTATAGACAGGAGTGCAGAA.

This clone was counted a few times. Germline and genes: mouse. CDR3 amino acids: CASVRDWGDEQYF. The CDR3 DNA, read in part, is TGTGCCAGCGTCCGGGACTGGGGGGAT. The gene calls are TRBV13-1 and TRBJ2-7; 12 nucleotides align to TRBD2. The read halts 4 residues ahead of the CDR3 end, with the missing end drawn from the germline J gene. The CDR3 sequence is 13 residues long. Germline values: CDR1 NSHNY, CDR2 SYGAGN.

This clone has ten or more counts. Genes here carry mouse names. The sequenced fragment ends 4 residues before the CDR3 boundary, so the rest is inferred from the germline J gene. The chain employs TRBV19 and TRBJ2-3, with 8 bases matching TRBD1. V trimming: 4 bases; J trimming: 2 bases; junction bases outside the gene matches: 6. This CDR3 contains 15 residues. Per germline, CDR1 FNHDT and CDR2 SITEND (reference sequence). The sequenced part of the CDR3 DNA is TGTGCCAGCAGTGGACAGGGCATGGTTGCAGAA. Its translation: CASSGQGMVAE. The entire CDR3 is CASSGQGMVAETLYF.

This clone was detected only a few times. Gene and germline names: mouse. From the germline J gene comes the end of the CDR3, since the read stops 4 residues before it. The J gene is TRBJ2-4, the V gene TRBV1; 8 bases map to TRBD1. The CDR3 contains 16 residues. Trimming cost V 0 bases and J 1 base; bases outside gene matches: 3. Germline V gene sequence: CDR1 NSQYPW, CDR2 LRSPGD (reference sequence). CDR3 bases read: TGCACCTGCAGTGCAGATAGGGGACAGGGTCAAAAC. Residues: CTCSADRGQGQN. The CDR3 as a whole reads CTCSADRGQGQNTLYF.

This clone was seen repeatedly, ten times or more. Mouse names are used for the genes. Read sequence stops 4 residues before the CDR3 end, and the germline J gene provides the missing end. The chain employs TRBV13-3 and TRBJ2-5; tentatively, D is TRBD2 (6 bases). CDR1 is NNHDY, CDR2 SYVADS, per germline. The CDR3 has 13 amino acids. Here the CDR3 reads CASSDPGADTQYF. Partial CDR3 DNA: TGTGCCAGCAGTGATCCTGGGGCTGAC.

In its sample, this clone was seen many times. Each gene name is a mouse one. The read falls 4 residues short of the CDR3 end, and the missing part is taken from the germline J gene. The chain recombines TRBV13-3 with TRBJ2-1; 12 bases fit TRBD2. Trimming cost V 5 bases and J 1 base; bases outside gene matches: 7. CDR3 length: 17 amino acids. Germline CDR1 and CDR2: NNHDY and SYVADS. The DNA read from the CDR3 is TGTGCCAGCAGCACCTGGACTGGGGGGGAGAACTATGCT. It encodes CASSTWTGGENYA. The full CDR3 sequence reads CASSTWTGGENYAEQFF.

For this clone: Gene names are mouse gene names. Read data end 4 residues before the CDR3 end; the end is taken from the germline J gene. V is TRBV17 and J is TRBJ2-5; 7 positions match TRBD2. CDR3 length: 16 residues. Germline CDR1 and CDR2: MNHDT and YYDKIL. Trimming at V came to 1 base and at J to 2 bases, leaving 6 bases not matched to a gene. The CDR3 DNA, read in part, is TGTGCTAGCAGTAGAGCGCCGACTGGGCGCCAAGAC. Amino acid sequence: CASSRAPTGRQD. The entire CDR3 protein is CASSRAPTGRQDTQYF.

As concerns this clone: Genes and germline come from the mouse. The read terminates 4 residues before the CDR3 end, so the remaining end is supplied by the germline J gene. The genes are TRBV13-1 and TRBJ2-7, with 10 bases that match TRBD2. Germline V lookup: CDR1 NSHNY, CDR2 SYGAGN. The CDR3 is 14 residues long. The CDR3 here is CASSGDWGQYEQYF. The covered CDR3 bases are TGTGCCAGCAGTGGGGACTGGGGTCAATAT.

This clone was counted many times. Here the gene names and germline are mouse. Read coverage stops 4 residues before the CDR3 terminus; the germline J gene supplies the remainder. The chain has TRBV1 and TRBJ2-7; a possible D gene is TRBD1 (6 bases). The germline V and J ends were trimmed by 3 bases and 3 bases, with 12 bases remaining between them. Germline CDR1 reads NSQYPW; CDR2 reads LRSPGD (reference sequence). The CDR3 loop spans 14 amino acids. The CDR3 bases that were read are TGCACCTGCAGTGCTCCGGGACAAATCTAT. Its translation is CTCSAPGQIY. The whole CDR3 region reads CTCSAPGQIYEQYF.

This clone appeared a few times. All gene names here are mouse names. The CDR3 end lies 4 residues beyond the end of the read and is filled in from the germline J gene. The rearrangement links TRBV1 to TRBJ2-1; D is perhaps TRBD1 (6 bases). Germline V gives CDR1 NSQYPW, CDR2 LRSPGD (reference sequence). V lost 3 bases and J lost 0, with 12 bases in between. There are 16 residues in the CDR3. Partial CDR3 DNA: TGCACCTGCAGTGCGTTGAGGGGGATTAACTATGCT. This codes for CTCSALRGINYA. The whole CDR3 protein reads CTCSALRGINYAEQFF.